This T cell receptor (beta chain) was observed in a study of CD8 T cells in Susac syndrome. The CDR3 contains 21 residues. J lost 6 bases, V lost 0 bases, and 22 bases had no gene match. Germline V gene data show CDR1 as SGHNT and CDR2 as YYREEE (reference sequence). TEMRA cells underwent FACS enrichment and CD8+ and CD4+ T cells underwent negative isolation. After extraction with the RNeasy kit, roughly 0.45 to 1 ug of the RNA was reverse transcribed using random hexamers. TCRdb itself ran the immunoSEQ multiplex PCR reads through MiXCR, one entry per CDR3 protein. Among hundreds of thousands of distinct CDR3 sequences listed, more than 80% were seen once.

The specimen was CD8+ T cells from PBMCs. The chain employs TRBV5-4 and TRBJ2-3; 10 bases are shared with TRBD2. This receptor was obtained from a human donor with multiple sclerosis. The CDR3 spells CASSLGTGTGWLAGGLDTQYF. CDR3 bases: TGTGCCAGCAGCTTGGGGACCGGGACAGGATGGTTAGCGGGGGGATTGGATACGCAGTATTTT. Based on the CDR3 plus reference TRBV5-4 and TRBJ2-3, the full variable domain is ETGVTQSPTHLIKTRGQQVTLRCSSQSGHNTVSWYQQALGQGPQFIFQYYREEENGRGNFPPRFSGLQFPNYSSELNVNALELDDSALYLCASSLGTGTGWLAGGLDTQYFGPGTRLTVL.